This TCR beta chain emerged from a study of blood T cell repertoires in COVID-19 (TCRdb year 2020). In terms of the full investigation: Samples from collaborators originated in the United States, Italy and Spain and spanned both the acute and convalescent phases of COVID-19. The material from the prospective study consisted of cDNA or gDNA derived from T cells, B-cell-depleted T cells, or PBMCs. Subjects who had been exposed to COVID-19, were actively infected with it, or had recovered from it provided the deeply sampled blood TCRbeta repertoires that made up the dataset. The repertoires were released in a freely available public database intended as a resource for research on the immune response to SARS-CoV-2. Samples were obtained from the ongoing ImmuneRACE study (first 160 participants) and from 950 to 1,500 subjects provided by 6 global collaborators. A de-identified subject ID, COVID-19 status, age in years and sex were almost always included in the sample metadata. Where available, HLA class I and class II types were obtained from metadata supplied by the sample provider rather than from assay-based typing. Overall study outcomes, separate from this receptor: Clinical and demographic metadata were provided uncurated, with the amount varying by source and participant.

Collaborating institutions collected whole blood in K2EDTA tubes following their own protocols. For TCRbeta analysis, collaborators shipped samples in one of three forms: frozen whole blood, isolated PBMCs, or DNA extracted from either of those sample types. Trimming accounts for 4 bases at V and 6 bases at J, while the number of junction bases matched to no gene is 6. Looking up the germline V gene yields CDR1 SGHRS and CDR2 YFSETQ. From the cysteine through the phenylalanine, the CDR3 covers 14 amino acids. Only the CDR3 region is kept as DNA, spanning 42 bases read in frame from base 1. The table lists this clone with a few counts. Its cognate antigen has yet to be identified. Base qualities were left out, and no much larger clone turns up one base away. TCRbeta CDR3 regions were amplified from genomic DNA using the immunoSEQ Assay, a bias-controlled multiplex PCR. As for how the authors treated the data: The number of nucleated cells in each sample was estimated from the amplification of reference gene primers within the assay. To quantify the absolute abundance of each unique TCRbeta CDR3 rearrangement, sequence reads were collapsed and filtered. For each sample, productive Simpson clonality was calculated as the square root of Simpson's diversity index across productive rearrangements. Held by TCRdb, this immuneACCESS table contains in-frame sequences only and omits some clones. Under half of the omission traces to an unresolved V gene where checked; the cause of the rest is unknown. V and J calls plus clone size are reproduced from that table; the DNA served to infer D and trimming. The sample records around 380,000 clones, 81% of which are singletons. The ten biggest clones cover around 1% of the sample.

This chain joins TRBV5-1 to TRBJ1-2; TRBD1 fits 10 bases in the junction. The sample was peripheral blood. This receptor was identified in a human donor with acute or convalescent COVID-19. The donor label of this sample is uncertain. The CDR3 corresponds to CASSIGQGGNGYTF. The nucleotide sequence reads TGCGCCAGCAGCATCGGACAGGGGGGAAATGGCTACACCTTC.